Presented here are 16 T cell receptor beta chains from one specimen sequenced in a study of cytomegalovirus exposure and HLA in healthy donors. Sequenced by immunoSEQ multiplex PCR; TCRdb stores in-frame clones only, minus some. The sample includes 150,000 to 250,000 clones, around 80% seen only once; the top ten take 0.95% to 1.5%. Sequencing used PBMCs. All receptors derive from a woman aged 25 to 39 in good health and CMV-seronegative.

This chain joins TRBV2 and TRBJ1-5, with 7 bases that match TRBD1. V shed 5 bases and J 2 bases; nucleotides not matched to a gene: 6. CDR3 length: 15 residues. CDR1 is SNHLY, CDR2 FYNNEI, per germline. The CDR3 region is CASSQTGLGNQPQHF. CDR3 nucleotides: TGTGCCAGCAGTCAGACAGGGTTAGGCAATCAGCCCCAGCATTTT.

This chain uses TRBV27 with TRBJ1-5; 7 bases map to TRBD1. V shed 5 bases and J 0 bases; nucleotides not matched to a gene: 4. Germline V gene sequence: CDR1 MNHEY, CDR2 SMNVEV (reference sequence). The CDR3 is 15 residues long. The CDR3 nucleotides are TGTGCCAGCAGTATCCAGGGGGGTAGCAATCAGCCCCAGCATTTT. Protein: CASSIQGGSNQPQHF.

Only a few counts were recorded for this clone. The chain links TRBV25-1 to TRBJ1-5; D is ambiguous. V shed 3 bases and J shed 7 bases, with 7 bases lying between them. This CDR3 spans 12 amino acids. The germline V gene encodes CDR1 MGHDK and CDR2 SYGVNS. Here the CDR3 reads CASSDGLQPQHF. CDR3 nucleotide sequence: TGTGCCAGCAGTGATGGCTTACAGCCCCAGCATTTT.

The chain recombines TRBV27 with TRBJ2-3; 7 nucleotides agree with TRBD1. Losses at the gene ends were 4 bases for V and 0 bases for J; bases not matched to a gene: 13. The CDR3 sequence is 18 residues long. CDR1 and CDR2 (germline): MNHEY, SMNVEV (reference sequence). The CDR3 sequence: CASSSPSMTGKSTDTQYF. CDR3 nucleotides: TGTGCCAGCAGTTCTCCCTCTATGACAGGGAAGAGCACAGATACGCAGTATTTT.

The CDR3 nucleotides read TGTGCCAGCAGTGAACTGGGGGGGGGAGTAACCGGAGCTTTCTTT. Translation gives CASSELGGGVTGAFF. The gene calls are TRBV6-1 and TRBJ1-1; possibly TRBD1 for D (5 bases). V was trimmed by 2 bases and J by 10 bases, leaving 20 bases between them. This CDR3 is 15 amino acids long. Germline-derived CDR1 and CDR2 are MNHNS and SASEGT.

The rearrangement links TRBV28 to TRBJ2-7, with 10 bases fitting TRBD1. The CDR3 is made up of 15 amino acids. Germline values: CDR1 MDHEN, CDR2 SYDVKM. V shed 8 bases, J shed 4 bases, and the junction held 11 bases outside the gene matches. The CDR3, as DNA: TGTGCCAGCGCACCCCCCGGGACAGGGGATTACGAGCAGTACTTC. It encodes CASAPPGTGDYEQYF.

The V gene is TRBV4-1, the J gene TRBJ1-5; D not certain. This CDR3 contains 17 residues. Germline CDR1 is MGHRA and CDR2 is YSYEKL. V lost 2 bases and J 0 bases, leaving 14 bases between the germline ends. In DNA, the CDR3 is TGCGCCAGCAGCCAAAGGCTAGAATACTATAGCAATCAGCCCCAGCATTTT. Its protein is CASSQRLEYYSNQPQHF.

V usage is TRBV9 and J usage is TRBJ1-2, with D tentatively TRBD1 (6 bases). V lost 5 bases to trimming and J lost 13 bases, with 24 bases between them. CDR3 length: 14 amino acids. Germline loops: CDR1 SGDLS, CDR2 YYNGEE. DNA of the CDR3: TGTGCCAGCAGTGACACCGGGACACCGACGTTCGGCACCTTC. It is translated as CASSDTGTPTFGTF.

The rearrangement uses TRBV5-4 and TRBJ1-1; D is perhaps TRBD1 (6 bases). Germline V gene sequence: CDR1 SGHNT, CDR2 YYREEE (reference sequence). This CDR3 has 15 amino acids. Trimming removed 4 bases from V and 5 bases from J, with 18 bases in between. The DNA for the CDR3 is TGTGCCAGCAGCACAAATATGGGGGCTTTTACTGAAGCTTTCTTT. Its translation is CASSTNMGAFTEAFF.

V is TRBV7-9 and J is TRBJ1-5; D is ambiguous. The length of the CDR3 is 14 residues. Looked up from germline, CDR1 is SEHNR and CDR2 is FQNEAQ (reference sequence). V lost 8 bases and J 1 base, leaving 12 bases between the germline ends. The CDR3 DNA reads TGTGCCAGCGCGGGTGGACCGAGCAATCAGCCCCAGCATTTT. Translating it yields CASAGGPSNQPQHF. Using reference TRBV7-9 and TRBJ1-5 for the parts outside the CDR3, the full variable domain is DTGVSQNPRHKITKRGQNVTFRCDPISEHNRLYWYRQTLGQGPEFLTYFQNEAQLEKSRLLSDRFSAERPKGSFSTLEIQRTEQGDSAMYLCASAGGPSNQPQHFGDGTRLSIL.

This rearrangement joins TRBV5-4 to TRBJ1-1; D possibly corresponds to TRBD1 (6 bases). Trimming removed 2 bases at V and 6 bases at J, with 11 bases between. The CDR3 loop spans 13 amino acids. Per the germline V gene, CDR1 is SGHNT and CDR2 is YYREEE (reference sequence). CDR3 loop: CASSFSRTAEAFF. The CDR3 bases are TGTGCCAGCAGCTTCTCCCGGACAGCTGAAGCTTTCTTT.

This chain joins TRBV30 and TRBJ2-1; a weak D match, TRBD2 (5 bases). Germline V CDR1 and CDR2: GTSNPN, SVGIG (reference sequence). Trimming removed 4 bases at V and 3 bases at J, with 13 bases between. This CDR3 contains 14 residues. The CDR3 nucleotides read TGTGCCTGGAACCGGGGTTCCTACTACAATGAGCAGTTCTTC. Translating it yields CAWNRGSYYNEQFF.

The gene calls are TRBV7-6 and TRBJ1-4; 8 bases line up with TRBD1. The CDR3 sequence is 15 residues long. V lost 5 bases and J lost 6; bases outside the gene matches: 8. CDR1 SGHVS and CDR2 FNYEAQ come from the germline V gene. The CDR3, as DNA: TGTGCCAGCAGCCGACAGGGGAGGGTGGATGAAAAACTGTTTTTT. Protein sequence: CASSRQGRVDEKLFF.

The CDR3 protein is CASSFSGQVSNQPQHF. In DNA form, the CDR3 reads TGTGCCAGTAGTTTCTCGGGACAGGTTAGCAATCAGCCCCAGCATTTT. The V gene is TRBV19, the J gene TRBJ1-5; 8 bases align to TRBD1. CDR1 and CDR2 (germline): LNHDA, SQIVND (reference sequence). This CDR3 has 16 residues. Losses at the gene ends were 5 bases for V and 0 bases for J; bases not matched to a gene: 6. Looking up the rest from reference TRBV19 and TRBJ1-5 gives the full variable domain: DGGITQSPKYLFRKEGQNVTLSCEQNLNHDAMYWYRQDPGQGLRLIYYSQIVNDFQKGDIAEGYSVSREKKESFPLTVTSAQKNPTAFYLCASSFSGQVSNQPQHFGDGTRLSIL.

The CDR3 here is CASSSRGTGKSSYEQYF. DNA of the CDR3: TGTGCCAGTAGTTCACGGGGGACAGGGAAGAGCTCCTACGAGCAGTACTTC. The chain is built from TRBV19 and TRBJ2-7, with TRBD1 matching 9 bases. With V trimmed by 5 bases and J by 0 bases, 11 bases remained unmatched. The CDR3 extends over 17 amino acids. Germline loops: CDR1 LNHDA, CDR2 SQIVND (reference sequence).

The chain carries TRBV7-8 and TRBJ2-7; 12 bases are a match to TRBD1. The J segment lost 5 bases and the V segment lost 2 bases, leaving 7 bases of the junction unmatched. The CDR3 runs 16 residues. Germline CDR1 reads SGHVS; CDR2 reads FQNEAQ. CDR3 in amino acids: CASSLTPGQGAHEQYF. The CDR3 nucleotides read TGTGCCAGCAGCTTAACCCCGGGACAGGGGGCCCACGAGCAGTACTTC.